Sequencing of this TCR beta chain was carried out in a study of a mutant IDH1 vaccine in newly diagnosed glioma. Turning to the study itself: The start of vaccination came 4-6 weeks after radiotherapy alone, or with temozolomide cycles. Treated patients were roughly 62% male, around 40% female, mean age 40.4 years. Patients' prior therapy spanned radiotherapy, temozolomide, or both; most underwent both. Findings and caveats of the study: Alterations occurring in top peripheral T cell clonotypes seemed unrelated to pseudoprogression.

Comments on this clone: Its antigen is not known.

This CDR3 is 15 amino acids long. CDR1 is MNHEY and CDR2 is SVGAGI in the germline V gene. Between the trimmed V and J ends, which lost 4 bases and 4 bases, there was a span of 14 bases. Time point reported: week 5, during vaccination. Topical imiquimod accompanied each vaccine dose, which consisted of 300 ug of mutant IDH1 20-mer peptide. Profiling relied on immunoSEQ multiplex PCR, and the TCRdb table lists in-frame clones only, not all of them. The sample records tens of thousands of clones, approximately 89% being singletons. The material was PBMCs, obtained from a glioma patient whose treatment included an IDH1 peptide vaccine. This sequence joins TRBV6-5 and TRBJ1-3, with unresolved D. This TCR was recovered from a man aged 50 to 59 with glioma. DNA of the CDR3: TGTGCCAGCAGTTTCCTTTTGGGCGTCGGAAACACCATATATTTT. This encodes CASSFLLGVGNTIYF.